This T cell receptor (beta chain) was profiled in a study of response to subunit inactivated influenza vaccine. TCRdb recomputed calls from the RT-PCR reads with MiXCR, one row per CDR3 protein. The repertoire holds 750,000 to 850,000 distinct CDR3 sequences, with 18% as singletons. The CDR3 has 14 residues. With 7 bases removed from V and 3 bases from J, the gap between germline ends came to 16 bases. Germline V gene data show CDR1 as SGHDT and CDR2 as YYEEEE. The source material was PBMCs from blood, sampled more than 4 days after vaccination. The chain has TRBV5-6 and TRBJ1-2, with D possibly being TRBD1 (6 bases). The sequence came from a man in his fifties who received an inactivated influenza vaccine. CDR3 nucleotide sequence: TGTGCCAGCCGCAGGCAGGGGTACGACTATGGCTACACCTTC. It is translated as CASRRQGYDYGYTF.